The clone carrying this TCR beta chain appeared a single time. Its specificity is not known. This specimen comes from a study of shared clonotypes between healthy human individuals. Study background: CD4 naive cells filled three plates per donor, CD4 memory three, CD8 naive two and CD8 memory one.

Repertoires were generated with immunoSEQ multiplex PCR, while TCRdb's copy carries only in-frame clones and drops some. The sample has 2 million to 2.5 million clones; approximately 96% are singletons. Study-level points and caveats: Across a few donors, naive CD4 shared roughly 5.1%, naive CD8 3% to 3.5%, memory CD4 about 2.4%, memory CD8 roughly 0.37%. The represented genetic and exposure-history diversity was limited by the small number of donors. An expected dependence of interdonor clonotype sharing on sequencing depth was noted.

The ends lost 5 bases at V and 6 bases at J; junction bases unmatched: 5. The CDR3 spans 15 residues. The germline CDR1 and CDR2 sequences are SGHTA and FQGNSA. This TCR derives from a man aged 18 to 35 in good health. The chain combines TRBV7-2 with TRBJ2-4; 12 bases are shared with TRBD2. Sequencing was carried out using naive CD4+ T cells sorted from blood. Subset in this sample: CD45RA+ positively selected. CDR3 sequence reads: CASSASGGAGNIQYF. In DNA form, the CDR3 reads TGTGCCAGCAGCGCTAGCGGGGGGGCCGGAAACATTCAGTACTTC.